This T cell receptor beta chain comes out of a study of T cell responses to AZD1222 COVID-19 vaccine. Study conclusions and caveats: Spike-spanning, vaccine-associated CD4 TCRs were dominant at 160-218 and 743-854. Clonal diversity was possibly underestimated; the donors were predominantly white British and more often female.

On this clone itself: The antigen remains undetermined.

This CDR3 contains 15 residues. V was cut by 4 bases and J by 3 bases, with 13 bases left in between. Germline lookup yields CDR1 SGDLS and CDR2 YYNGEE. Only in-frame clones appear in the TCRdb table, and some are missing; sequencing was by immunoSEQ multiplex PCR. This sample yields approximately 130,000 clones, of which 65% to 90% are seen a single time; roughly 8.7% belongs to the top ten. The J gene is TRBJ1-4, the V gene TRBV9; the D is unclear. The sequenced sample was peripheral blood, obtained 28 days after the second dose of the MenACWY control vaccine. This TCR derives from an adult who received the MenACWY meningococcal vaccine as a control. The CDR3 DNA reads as TGTGCCAGCAGCCTCACCGGAGTGCCTAATGAAAAACTGTTTTTT. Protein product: CASSLTGVPNEKLFF. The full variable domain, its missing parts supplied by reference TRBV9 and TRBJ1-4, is DSGVTQTPKHLITATGQRVTLRCSPRSGDLSVYWYQQSLDQGLQFLIQYYNGEERAKGNILERFSAQQFPDLHSELNLSSLELGDSALYFCASSLTGVPNEKLFFGSGTQLSVL.